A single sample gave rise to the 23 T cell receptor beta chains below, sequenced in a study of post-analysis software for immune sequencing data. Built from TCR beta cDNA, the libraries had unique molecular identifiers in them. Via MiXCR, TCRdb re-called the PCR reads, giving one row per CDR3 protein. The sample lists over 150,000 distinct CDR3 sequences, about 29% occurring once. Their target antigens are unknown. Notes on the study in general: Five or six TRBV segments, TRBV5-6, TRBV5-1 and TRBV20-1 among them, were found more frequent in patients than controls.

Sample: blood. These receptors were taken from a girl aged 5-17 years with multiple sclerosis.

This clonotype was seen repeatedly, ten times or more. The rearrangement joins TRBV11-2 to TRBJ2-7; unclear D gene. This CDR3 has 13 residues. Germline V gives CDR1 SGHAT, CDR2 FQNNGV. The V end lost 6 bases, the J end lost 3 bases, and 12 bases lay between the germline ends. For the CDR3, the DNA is TGTGCCAGCAGGGCTTACCCCCGCTACGAGCAGTACTTC. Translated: CASRAYPRYEQYF.

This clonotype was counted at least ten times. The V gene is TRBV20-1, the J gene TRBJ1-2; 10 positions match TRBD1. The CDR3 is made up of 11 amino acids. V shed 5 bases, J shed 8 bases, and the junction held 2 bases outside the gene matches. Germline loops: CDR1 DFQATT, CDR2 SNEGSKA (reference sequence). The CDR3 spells CSAETGGGYTF. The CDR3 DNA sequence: TGCAGTGCTGAGACAGGGGGCGGCTACACCTTC.

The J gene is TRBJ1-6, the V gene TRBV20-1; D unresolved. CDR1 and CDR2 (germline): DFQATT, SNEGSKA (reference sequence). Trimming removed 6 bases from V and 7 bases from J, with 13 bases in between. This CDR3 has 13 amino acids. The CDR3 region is CSAVHAPNSPLHF. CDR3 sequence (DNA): TGCAGTGCCGTACACGCCCCGAATTCACCCCTCCACTTT.

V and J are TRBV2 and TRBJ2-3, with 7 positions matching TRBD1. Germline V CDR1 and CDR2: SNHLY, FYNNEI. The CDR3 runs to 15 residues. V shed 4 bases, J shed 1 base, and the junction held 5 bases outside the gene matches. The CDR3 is CASSVDREGTDTQYF. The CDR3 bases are TGTGCCAGCAGTGTCGACAGGGAAGGCACAGATACGCAGTATTTT.

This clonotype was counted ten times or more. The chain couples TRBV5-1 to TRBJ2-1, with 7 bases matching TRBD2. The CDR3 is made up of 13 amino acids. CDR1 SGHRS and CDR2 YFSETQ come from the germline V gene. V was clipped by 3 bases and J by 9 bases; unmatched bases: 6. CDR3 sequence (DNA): TGCGCCAGCAGCTCCGATTTAGCGGGTGAGCAGTTCTTC. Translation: CASSSDLAGEQFF. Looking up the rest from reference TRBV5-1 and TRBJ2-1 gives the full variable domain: KAGVTQTPRYLIKTRGQQVTLSCSPISGHRSVSWYQQTPGQGLQFLFEYFSETQRNKGNFPGRFSGRQFSNSRSEMNVSTLELGDSALYLCASSSDLAGEQFFGPGTRLTVL.

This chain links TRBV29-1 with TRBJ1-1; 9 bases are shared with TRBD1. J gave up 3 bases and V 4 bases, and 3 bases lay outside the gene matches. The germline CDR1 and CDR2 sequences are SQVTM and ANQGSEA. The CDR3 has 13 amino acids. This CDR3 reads CSVAGQGYTEAFF. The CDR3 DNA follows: TGCAGCGTTGCCGGACAGGGGTACACTGAAGCTTTCTTT.

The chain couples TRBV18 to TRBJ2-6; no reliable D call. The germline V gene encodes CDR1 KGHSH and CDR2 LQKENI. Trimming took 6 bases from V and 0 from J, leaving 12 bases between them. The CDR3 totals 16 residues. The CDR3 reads CASSPLANSGANVLTF. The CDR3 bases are TGTGCCAGCTCGCCCTTGGCGAACTCTGGGGCCAACGTCCTGACTTTC.

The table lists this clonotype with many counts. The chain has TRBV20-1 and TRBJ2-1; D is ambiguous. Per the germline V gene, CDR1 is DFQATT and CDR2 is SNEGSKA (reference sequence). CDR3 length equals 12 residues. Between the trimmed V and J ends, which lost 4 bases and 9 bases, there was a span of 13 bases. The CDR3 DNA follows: TGCAGTGCTACCTTAGACCCGGGTGAGCAGTTCTTC. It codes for CSATLDPGEQFF.

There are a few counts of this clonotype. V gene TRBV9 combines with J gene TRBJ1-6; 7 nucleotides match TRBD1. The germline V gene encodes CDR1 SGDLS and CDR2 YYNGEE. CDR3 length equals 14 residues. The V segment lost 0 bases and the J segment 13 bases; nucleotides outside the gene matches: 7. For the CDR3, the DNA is TGTGCCAGCAGCGTAGGGGACAGCGTAACCCCCCTCCACTTT. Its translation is CASSVGDSVTPLHF.

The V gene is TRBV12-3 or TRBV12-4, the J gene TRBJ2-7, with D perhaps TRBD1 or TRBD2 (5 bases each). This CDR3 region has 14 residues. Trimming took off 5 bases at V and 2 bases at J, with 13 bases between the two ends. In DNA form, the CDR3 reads TGTGCCAGCAGTCTAAAGGGACCGGCCTACGAGCAGTACTTC. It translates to CASSLKGPAYEQYF.

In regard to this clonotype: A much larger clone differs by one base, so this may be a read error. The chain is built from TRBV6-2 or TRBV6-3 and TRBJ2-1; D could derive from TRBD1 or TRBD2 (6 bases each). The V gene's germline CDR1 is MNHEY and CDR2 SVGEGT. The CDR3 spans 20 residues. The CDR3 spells CVSSYSEKGGRLSSYNEQFF. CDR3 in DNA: TGTGTCAGCAGTTACTCCGAAAAGGGGGGAAGACTTTCCTCCTACAATGAGCAGTTCTTC.

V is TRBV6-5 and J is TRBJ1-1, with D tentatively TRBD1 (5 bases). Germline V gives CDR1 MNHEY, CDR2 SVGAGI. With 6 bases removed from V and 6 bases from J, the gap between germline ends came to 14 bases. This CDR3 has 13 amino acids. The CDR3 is CASSLQGRPEAFF. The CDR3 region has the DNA TGTGCCAGCAGCCTCCAGGGTAGGCCTGAAGCTTTCTTT.

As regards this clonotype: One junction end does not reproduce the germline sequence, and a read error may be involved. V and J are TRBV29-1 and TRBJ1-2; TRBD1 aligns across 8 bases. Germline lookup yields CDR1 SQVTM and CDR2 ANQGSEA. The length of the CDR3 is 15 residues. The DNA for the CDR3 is TGCAGCGTTGGGACAGGGCAAGGGCGGTGCTATGGCTATACCTTC. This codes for CSVGTGQGRCYGYTF.

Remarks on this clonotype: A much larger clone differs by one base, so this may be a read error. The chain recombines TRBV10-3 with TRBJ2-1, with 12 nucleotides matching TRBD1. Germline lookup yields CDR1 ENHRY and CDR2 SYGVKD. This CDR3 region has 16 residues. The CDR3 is CAISESGQGAGNERFF. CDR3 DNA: TGTGCCATCAGTGAGTCGGGACAGGGGGCTGGCAATGAGCGGTTCTTC.

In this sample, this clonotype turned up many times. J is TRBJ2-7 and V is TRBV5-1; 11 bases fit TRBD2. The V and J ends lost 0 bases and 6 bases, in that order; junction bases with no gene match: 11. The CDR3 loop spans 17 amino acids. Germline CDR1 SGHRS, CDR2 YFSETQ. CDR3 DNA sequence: TGCGCCAGCAGCTTGGAGTTAGCGGGAGGGCCTAGTTTCGAGCAGTACTTC. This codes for CASSLELAGGPSFEQYF.

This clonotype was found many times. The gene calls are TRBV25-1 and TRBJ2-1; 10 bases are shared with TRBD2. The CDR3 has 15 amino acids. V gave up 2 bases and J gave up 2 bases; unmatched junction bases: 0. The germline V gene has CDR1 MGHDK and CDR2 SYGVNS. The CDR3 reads CASSELAGAYNEQFF. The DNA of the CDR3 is TGTGCCAGCAGTGAACTAGCGGGAGCCTACAATGAGCAGTTCTTC.

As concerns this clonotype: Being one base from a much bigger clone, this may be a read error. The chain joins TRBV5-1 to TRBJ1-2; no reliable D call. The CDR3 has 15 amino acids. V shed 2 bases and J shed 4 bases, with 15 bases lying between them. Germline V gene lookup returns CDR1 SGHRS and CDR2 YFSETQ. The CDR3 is CASSFERAGSYGYTF. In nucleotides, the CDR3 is TGCGCCAGCAGCTTTGAGCGCGCCGGGAGCTATGGCTACACCTTC.

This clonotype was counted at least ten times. The CDR3 spells CASSDLTEAFF. The CDR3, as DNA: TGCGCCAGCAGCGACTTAACTGAAGCTTTCTTT. The chain is built from TRBV5-1 and TRBJ1-1; D not certain. Germline V gene sequence: CDR1 SGHRS, CDR2 YFSETQ. Trimming left V 4 bases short and J 5 bases short, with 6 bases between. This CDR3 region has 11 residues.

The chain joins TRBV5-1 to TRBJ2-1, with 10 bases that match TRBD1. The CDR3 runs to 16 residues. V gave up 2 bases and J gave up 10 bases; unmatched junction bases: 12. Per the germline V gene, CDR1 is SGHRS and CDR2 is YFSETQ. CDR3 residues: CASSFSGTGASYEQFF. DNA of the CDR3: TGCGCCAGCAGCTTCTCAGGGACAGGGGCCTCCTACGAGCAGTTCTTC.

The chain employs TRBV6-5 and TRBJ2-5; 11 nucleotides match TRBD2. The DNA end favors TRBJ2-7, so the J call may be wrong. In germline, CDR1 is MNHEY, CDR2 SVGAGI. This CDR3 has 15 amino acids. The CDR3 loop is CASSYSTSGAYEQYF. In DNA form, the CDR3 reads TGTGCCAGCAGTTACTCGACTAGCGGGGCCTACGAGCAGTACTTC.

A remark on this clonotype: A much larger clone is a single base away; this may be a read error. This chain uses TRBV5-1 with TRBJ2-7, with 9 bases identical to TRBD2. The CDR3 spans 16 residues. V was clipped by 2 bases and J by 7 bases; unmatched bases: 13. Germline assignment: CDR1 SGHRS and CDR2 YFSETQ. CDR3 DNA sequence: TGCGCCAGCAGCTTTTCCGGGACTAGCAACGGCAATGAGCAGTACTTC. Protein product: CASSFSGTSNGNEQYF. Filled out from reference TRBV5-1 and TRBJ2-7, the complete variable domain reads KAGVTQTPRYLIKTRGQQVTLSCSPISGHRSVSWYQQTPGQGLQFLFEYFSETQRNKGNFPGRFSGRQFSNSRSEMNVSTLELGDSALYLCASSFSGTSNGNEQYFGPGTRLTVT.

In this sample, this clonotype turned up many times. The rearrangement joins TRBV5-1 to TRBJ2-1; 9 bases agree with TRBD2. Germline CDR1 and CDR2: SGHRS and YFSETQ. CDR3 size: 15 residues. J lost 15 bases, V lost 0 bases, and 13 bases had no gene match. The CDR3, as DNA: TGCGCCAGCAGCTTGGTTTCAGCGGGAGGTTCGGGGACGTTCTTC. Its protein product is CASSLVSAGGSGTFF.

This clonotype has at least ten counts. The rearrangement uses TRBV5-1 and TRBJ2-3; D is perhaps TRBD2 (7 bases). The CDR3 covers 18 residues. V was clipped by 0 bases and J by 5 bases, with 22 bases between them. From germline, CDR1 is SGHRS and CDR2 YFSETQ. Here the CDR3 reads CASSLGSGGGRAGDTQYF. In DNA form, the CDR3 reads TGCGCCAGCAGCTTGGGCAGTGGGGGCGGGAGAGCTGGAGATACGCAGTATTTT.